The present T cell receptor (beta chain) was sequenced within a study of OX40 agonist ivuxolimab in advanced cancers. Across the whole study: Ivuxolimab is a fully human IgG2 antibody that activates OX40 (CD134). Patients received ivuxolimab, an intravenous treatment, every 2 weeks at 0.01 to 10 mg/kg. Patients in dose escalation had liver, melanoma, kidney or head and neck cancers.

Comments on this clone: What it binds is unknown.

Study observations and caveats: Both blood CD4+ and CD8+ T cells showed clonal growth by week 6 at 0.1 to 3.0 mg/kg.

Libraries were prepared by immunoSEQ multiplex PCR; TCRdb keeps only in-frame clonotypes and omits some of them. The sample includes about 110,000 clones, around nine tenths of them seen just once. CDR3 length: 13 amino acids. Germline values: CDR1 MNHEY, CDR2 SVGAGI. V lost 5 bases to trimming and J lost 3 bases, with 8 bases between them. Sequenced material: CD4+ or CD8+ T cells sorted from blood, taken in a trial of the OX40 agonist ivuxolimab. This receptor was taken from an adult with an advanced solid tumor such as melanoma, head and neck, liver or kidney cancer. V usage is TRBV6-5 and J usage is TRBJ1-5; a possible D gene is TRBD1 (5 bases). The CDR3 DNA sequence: TGTGCCAGCAGTGAGACAGACAATCAGCCCCAGCATTTT. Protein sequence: CASSETDNQPQHF.